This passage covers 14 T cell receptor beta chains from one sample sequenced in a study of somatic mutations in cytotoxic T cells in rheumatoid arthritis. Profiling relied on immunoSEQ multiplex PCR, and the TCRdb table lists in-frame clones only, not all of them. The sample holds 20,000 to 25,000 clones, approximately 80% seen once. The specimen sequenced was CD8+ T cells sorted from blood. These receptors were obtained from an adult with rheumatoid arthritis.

The CDR3 nucleotides read TGTGCCAGCAGCTTGCTAGGAGGAGGCACTGAAGCTTTCTTT. Protein sequence: CASSLLGGGTEAFF. V usage is TRBV5-4 and J usage is TRBJ1-1; D gene ambiguous. CDR1 and CDR2 (germline): SGHNT, YYREEE (reference sequence). V gave up 1 base and J gave up 4 bases, with 11 bases separating them. CDR3 length: 14 residues. Looking up the rest from reference TRBV5-4 and TRBJ1-1 gives the full variable domain: ETGVTQSPTHLIKTRGQQVTLRCSSQSGHNTVSWYQQALGQGPQFIFQYYREEENGRGNFPPRFSGLQFPNYSSELNVNALELDDSALYLCASSLLGGGTEAFFGQGTRLTVV.

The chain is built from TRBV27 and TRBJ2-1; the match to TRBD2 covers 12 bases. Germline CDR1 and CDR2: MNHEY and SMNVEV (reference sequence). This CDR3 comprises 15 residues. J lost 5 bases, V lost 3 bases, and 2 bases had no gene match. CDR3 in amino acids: CASSLGTSGHNEQFF. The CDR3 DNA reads TGTGCCAGCAGTTTGGGGACTAGCGGGCACAATGAGCAGTTCTTC.

The CDR3 is CASSRTGGNSPLHF. DNA of the CDR3: TGTGCCAGCAGCCGGACAGGGGGCAATTCACCCCTCCACTTT. The chain links TRBV2 to TRBJ1-6; 11 nucleotides line up with TRBD1. CDR3 size: 14 residues. Germline CDR1 and CDR2: SNHLY and FYNNEI. V shed 6 bases and J 7 bases; nucleotides not matched to a gene: 2.

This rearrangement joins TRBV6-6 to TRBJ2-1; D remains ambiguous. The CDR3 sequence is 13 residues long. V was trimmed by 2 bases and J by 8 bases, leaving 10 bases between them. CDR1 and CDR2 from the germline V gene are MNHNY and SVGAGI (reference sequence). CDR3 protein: CASSYQPPDEQFF. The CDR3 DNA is TGTGCCAGCAGTTACCAACCCCCTGATGAGCAGTTCTTC.

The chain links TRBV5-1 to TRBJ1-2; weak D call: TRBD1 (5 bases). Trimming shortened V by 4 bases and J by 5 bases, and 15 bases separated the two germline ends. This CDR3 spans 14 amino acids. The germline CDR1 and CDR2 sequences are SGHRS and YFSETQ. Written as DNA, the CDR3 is TGCGCCAGCAGCCTGGGGGGTTCGGGGTATGGCTACACCTTC. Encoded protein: CASSLGGSGYGYTF.

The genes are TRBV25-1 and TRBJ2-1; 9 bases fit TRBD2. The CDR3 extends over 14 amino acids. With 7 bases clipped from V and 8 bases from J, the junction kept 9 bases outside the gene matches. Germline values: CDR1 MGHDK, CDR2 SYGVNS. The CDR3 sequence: CASTAGGPIDEQFF. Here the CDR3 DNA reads TGTGCCAGCACGGCGGGGGGGCCAATCGATGAGCAGTTCTTC. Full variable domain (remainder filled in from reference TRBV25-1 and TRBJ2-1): EADIYQTPRYLVIGTGKKITLECSQTMGHDKMYWYQQDPGMELHLIHYSYGVNSTEKGDLSSESTVSRIRTEHFPLTLESARPSHTSQYLCASTAGGPIDEQFFGPGTRLTVL.

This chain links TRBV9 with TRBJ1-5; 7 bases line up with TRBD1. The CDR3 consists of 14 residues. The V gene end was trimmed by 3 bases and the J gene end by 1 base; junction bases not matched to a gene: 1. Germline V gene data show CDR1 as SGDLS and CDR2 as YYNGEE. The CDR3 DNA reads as TGTGCCAGCAGCGACAGGGGCAGCAATCAGCCCCAGCATTTT. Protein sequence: CASSDRGSNQPQHF. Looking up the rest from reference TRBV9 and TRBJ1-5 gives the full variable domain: DSGVTQTPKHLITATGQRVTLRCSPRSGDLSVYWYQQSLDQGLQFLIQYYNGEERAKGNILERFSAQQFPDLHSELNLSSLELGDSALYFCASSDRGSNQPQHFGDGTRLSIL.

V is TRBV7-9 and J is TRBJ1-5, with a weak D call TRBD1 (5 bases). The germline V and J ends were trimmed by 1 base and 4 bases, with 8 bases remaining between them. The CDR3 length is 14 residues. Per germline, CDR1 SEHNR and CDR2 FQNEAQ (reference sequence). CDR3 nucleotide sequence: TGTGCCAGCAGCTTAGGACAGACTAATCAGCCCCAGCATTTT. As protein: CASSLGQTNQPQHF.

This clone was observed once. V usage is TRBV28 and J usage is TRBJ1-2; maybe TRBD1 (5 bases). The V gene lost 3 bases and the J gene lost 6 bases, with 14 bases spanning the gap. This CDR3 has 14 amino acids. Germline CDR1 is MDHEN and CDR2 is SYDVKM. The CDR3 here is CASSFRARGHGYTF. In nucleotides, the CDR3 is TGTGCCAGCAGTTTCAGAGCGAGGGGACATGGCTACACCTTC.

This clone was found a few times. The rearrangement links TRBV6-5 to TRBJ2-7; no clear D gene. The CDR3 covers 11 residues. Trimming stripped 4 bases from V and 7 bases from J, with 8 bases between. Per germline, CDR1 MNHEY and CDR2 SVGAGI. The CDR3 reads CASSLGKEQYF. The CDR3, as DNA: TGTGCCAGCAGTTTGGGGAAGGAGCAGTACTTC.

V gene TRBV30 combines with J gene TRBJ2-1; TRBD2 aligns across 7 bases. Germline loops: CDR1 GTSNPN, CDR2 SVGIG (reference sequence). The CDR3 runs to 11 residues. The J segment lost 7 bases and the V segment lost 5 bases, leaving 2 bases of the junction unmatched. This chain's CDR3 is CAWWGGNEQFF. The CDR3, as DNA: TGTGCCTGGTGGGGGGGGAATGAGCAGTTCTTC.

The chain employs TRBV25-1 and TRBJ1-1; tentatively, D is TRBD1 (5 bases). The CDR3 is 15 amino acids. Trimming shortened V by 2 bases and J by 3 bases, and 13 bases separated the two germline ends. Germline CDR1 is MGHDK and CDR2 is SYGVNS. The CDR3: CASSETGGGDTEAFF. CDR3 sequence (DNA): TGTGCCAGCAGTGAAACTGGGGGGGGTGACACTGAAGCTTTCTTT.

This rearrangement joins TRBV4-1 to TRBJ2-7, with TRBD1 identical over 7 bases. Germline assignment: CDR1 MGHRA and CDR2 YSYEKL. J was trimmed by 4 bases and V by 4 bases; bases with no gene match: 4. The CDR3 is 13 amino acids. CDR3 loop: CASSLQTGYEQYF. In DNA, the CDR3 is TGCGCCAGCAGCCTCCAGACAGGGTACGAGCAGTACTTC.

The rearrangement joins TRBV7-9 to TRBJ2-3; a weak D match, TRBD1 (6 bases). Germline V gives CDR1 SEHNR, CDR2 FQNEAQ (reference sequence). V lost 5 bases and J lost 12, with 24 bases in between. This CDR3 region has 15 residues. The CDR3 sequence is CASSPKQGRSPPQYF. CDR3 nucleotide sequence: TGTGCCAGCAGCCCAAAACAGGGAAGATCTCCCCCCCAGTATTTT.